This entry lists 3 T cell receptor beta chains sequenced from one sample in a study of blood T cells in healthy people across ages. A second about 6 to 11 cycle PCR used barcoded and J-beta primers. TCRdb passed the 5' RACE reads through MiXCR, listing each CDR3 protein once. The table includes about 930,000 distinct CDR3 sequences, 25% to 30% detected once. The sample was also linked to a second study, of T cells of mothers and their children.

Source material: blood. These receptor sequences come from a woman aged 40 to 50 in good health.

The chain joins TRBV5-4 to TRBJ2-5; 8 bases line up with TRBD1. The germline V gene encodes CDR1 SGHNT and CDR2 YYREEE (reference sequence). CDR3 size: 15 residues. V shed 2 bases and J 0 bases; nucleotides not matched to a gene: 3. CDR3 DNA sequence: TGTGCCAGCAGCTTTCGGACAGGGAACCAAGAGACCCAGTACTTC. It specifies CASSFRTGNQETQYF. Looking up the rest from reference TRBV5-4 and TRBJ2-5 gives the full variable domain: ETGVTQSPTHLIKTRGQQVTLRCSSQSGHNTVSWYQQALGQGPQFIFQYYREEENGRGNFPPRFSGLQFPNYSSELNVNALELDDSALYLCASSFRTGNQETQYFGPGTRLLVL.

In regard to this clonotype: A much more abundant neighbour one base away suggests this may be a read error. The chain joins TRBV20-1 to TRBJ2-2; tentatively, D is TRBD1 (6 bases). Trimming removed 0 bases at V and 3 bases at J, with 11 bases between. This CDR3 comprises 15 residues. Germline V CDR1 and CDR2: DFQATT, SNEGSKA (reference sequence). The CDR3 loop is CSARDDRPDTGELFF. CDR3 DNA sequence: TGCAGTGCTAGAGACGACAGGCCAGACACCGGGGAGCTGTTTTTT.

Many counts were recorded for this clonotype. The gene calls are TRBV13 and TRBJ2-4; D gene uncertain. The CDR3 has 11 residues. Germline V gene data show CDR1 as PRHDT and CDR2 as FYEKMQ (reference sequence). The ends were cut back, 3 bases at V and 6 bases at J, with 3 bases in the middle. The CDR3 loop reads CASSFGNIQYF. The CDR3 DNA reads TGTGCCAGCAGCTTCGGAAACATTCAGTACTTC.